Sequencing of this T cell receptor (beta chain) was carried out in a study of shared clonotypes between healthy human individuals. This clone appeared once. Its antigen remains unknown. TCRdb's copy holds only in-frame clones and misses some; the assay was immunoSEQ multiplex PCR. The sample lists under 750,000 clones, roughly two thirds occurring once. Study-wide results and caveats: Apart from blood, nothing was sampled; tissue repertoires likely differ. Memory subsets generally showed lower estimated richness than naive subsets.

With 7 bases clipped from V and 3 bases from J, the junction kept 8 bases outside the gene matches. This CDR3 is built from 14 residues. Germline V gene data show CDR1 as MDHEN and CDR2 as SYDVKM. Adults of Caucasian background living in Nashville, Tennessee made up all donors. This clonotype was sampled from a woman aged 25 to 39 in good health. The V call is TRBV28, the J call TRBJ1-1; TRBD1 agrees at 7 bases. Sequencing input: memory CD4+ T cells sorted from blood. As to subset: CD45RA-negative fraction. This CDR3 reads CASNAQDRDTEAFF. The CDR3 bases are TGTGCCAGCAACGCACAAGACAGGGACACTGAAGCTTTCTTT.